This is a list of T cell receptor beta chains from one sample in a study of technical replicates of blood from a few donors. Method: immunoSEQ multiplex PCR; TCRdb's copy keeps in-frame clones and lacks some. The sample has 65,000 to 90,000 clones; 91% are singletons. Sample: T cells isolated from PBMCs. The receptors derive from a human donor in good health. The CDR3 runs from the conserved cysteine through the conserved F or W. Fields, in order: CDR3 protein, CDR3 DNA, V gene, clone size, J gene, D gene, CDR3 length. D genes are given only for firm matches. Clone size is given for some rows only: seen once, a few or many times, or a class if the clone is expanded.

cdr3_aa: CASSLGAETQYF
cdr3_nt: TGTGCCAGCAGCTTAGGGGCAGAGACCCAGTACTTC
v_call: TRBV13
clone_size: NA
j_call: TRBJ2-5
d_call: NA
cdr3_length: 12

cdr3_aa: CASSHPQGGQETQYF
cdr3_nt: TGCGCCAGCAGCCACCCACAGGGGGGCCAAGAGACCCAGTACTTC
v_call: TRBV4-1
clone_size: NA
j_call: TRBJ2-5
d_call: TRBD1
cdr3_length: 15

cdr3_aa: CASSYLAGDEQYF
cdr3_nt: TGTGCCAGCAGTTACCTAGCGGGAGACGAGCAGTACTTC
v_call: TRBV6-5
clone_size: NA
j_call: TRBJ2-7
d_call: TRBD2
cdr3_length: 13

cdr3_aa: CASSFKVVQGSNEQYF
cdr3_nt: TGTGCCAGCAGCTTTAAGGTAGTACAGGGTTCTAACGAGCAGTACTTC
v_call: TRBV5-6
clone_size: once
j_call: TRBJ2-7
d_call: NA
cdr3_length: 16

cdr3_aa: CASSSGQGVGGYTF
cdr3_nt: TGCGCCAGCAGCTCAGGACAGGGCGTGGGGGGCTACACCTTC
v_call: TRBV4-1
clone_size: NA
j_call: TRBJ1-2
d_call: TRBD1
cdr3_length: 14

cdr3_aa: CASSYSPGQFSYEQYF
cdr3_nt: TGTGCCAGCAGTTACTCTCCGGGACAGTTCTCCTACGAGCAGTACTTC
v_call: TRBV6-5
clone_size: NA
j_call: TRBJ2-7
d_call: TRBD1
cdr3_length: 16

cdr3_aa: CSVPGQGFDEQYF
cdr3_nt: TGCAGCGTTCCAGGACAGGGGTTTGACGAGCAGTACTTC
v_call: TRBV29-1
clone_size: NA
j_call: TRBJ2-7
d_call: TRBD1
cdr3_length: 13

cdr3_aa: CASSTSLEQETQYF
cdr3_nt: TGTGCCAGCAGTACTAGCTTAGAACAAGAGACCCAGTACTTC
v_call: TRBV6-1
clone_size: once
j_call: TRBJ2-5
d_call: NA
cdr3_length: 14

cdr3_aa: CASSYRDRDNEQYF
cdr3_nt: TGTGCCAGCAGCTACCGGGACAGGGATAACGAGCAGTACTTC
v_call: TRBV7-9
clone_size: NA
j_call: TRBJ2-7
d_call: TRBD1
cdr3_length: 14

cdr3_aa: CASSGLKNTEAFF
cdr3_nt: TGTGCCAGCAGCGGACTCAAGAACACTGAAGCTTTCTTT
v_call: TRBV7-9
clone_size: NA
j_call: TRBJ1-1
d_call: NA
cdr3_length: 13

cdr3_aa: CATLRQDEAFF
cdr3_nt: TGTGCCACGCTTCGACAGGACGAAGCTTTCTTT
v_call: TRBV2
clone_size: NA
j_call: TRBJ1-1
d_call: NA
cdr3_length: 11

cdr3_aa: CASSLAPDSLGNTIYF
cdr3_nt: TGTGCCAGCAGCTTGGCCCCGGACAGCCTGGGAAACACCATATATTTT
v_call: TRBV5-5
clone_size: NA
j_call: TRBJ1-3
d_call: NA
cdr3_length: 16

cdr3_aa: CASSPIIRPRGDAYEQYF
cdr3_nt: TGTGCCAGCTCACCAATAATCAGACCCAGGGGTGATGCCTACGAGCAGTACTTC
v_call: TRBV18
clone_size: NA
j_call: TRBJ2-7
d_call: NA
cdr3_length: 18

cdr3_aa: CASRSAYNEQFF
cdr3_nt: TGCGCCAGCAGGAGCGCTTACAATGAGCAGTTCTTC
v_call: TRBV5-1
clone_size: once
j_call: TRBJ2-1
d_call: NA
cdr3_length: 12

cdr3_aa: CASSLYRGATQETQYF
cdr3_nt: TGTGCCAGCAGTTTATATCGGGGAGCCACCCAAGAGACCCAGTACTTC
v_call: TRBV27
clone_size: NA
j_call: TRBJ2-5
d_call: NA
cdr3_length: 16

cdr3_aa: CASSFIVGEDRRDQPQHF
cdr3_nt: TGTGCCAGCAGCTTTATTGTGGGGGAGGACCGGAGAGATCAGCCCCAGCATTTT
v_call: TRBV7-8
clone_size: NA
j_call: TRBJ1-5
d_call: NA
cdr3_length: 18

cdr3_aa: CASSIGQGIYEQYF
cdr3_nt: TGTGCCAGCAGTATTGGACAGGGGATCTACGAGCAGTACTTC
v_call: TRBV6-5
clone_size: NA
j_call: TRBJ2-7
d_call: TRBD1
cdr3_length: 14

cdr3_aa: CASRLGGETSYEQYF
cdr3_nt: TGTGCAAGTCGCTTAGGTGGGGAGACCTCCTACGAGCAGTACTTC
v_call: TRBV12-2
clone_size: once
j_call: TRBJ2-7
d_call: NA
cdr3_length: 15

cdr3_aa: CASSFSGGTGGNYGYTF
cdr3_nt: TGTGCCAGCAGTTTTAGCGGTGGGACAGGGGGCAACTATGGCTACACCTTC
v_call: TRBV27
clone_size: NA
j_call: TRBJ1-2
d_call: TRBD1
cdr3_length: 17

cdr3_aa: CASSIVHQAEPFGYTF
cdr3_nt: TGTGCCAGTAGTATAGTGCATCAGGCTGAACCTTTTGGCTACACCTTC
v_call: TRBV19
clone_size: NA
j_call: TRBJ1-2
d_call: NA
cdr3_length: 16

cdr3_aa: CASSPTYGSGRLSSYNEQFF
cdr3_nt: TGTGCCAGCAGCCCGACTTATGGTAGCGGGAGGTTGAGCTCCTACAATGAGCAGTTCTTC
v_call: TRBV7-6
clone_size: NA
j_call: TRBJ2-1
d_call: TRBD2
cdr3_length: 20

cdr3_aa: CASSLSGTGRNEKLFF
cdr3_nt: TGTGCCAGCAGCTTATCCGGGACAGGGAGAAATGAAAAACTGTTTTTT
v_call: TRBV7-9
clone_size: NA
j_call: TRBJ1-4
d_call: TRBD1
cdr3_length: 16

cdr3_aa: CASSIQGLGTGELFF
cdr3_nt: TGTGCCAGCAGCATCCAGGGGCTAGGAACCGGGGAGCTGTTTTTT
v_call: TRBV5-4
clone_size: NA
j_call: TRBJ2-2
d_call: NA
cdr3_length: 15

cdr3_aa: CASSLGDNQPQHF
cdr3_nt: TGTGCCAGCAGTTTAGGGGACAATCAGCCCCAGCATTTT
v_call: TRBV6-5
clone_size: NA
j_call: TRBJ1-5
d_call: NA
cdr3_length: 13

cdr3_aa: CSVAGDQVGQETQYF
cdr3_nt: TGCAGCGTTGCAGGGGATCAGGTTGGGCAAGAGACCCAGTACTTC
v_call: TRBV29-1
clone_size: NA
j_call: TRBJ2-5
d_call: NA
cdr3_length: 15

cdr3_aa: CASSPAGRTNEKLFF
cdr3_nt: TGTGCCAGCTCACCTGCGGGCCGCACTAATGAAAAACTGTTTTTT
v_call: TRBV18
clone_size: NA
j_call: TRBJ1-4
d_call: NA
cdr3_length: 15

cdr3_aa: CASSPDRPDLGSF
cdr3_nt: TGCGCCAGCAGCCCCGACAGGCCCGACCTGGGGAGCTTC
v_call: TRBV5-1
clone_size: NA
j_call: TRBJ1-2
d_call: NA
cdr3_length: 13

cdr3_aa: CSVGSRLAWETQYF
cdr3_nt: TGCAGCGTTGGGTCTAGACTAGCGTGGGAGACCCAGTACTTC
v_call: TRBV29-1
clone_size: NA
j_call: TRBJ2-5
d_call: TRBD2
cdr3_length: 14

cdr3_aa: CSALYRDRSSYTQYF
cdr3_nt: TGCAGCGCCCTATACCGGGACAGAAGTTCGTATACGCAGTATTTT
v_call: TRBV29-1
clone_size: NA
j_call: TRBJ2-3
d_call: TRBD1
cdr3_length: 15

cdr3_aa: CASSSRQVNSGNTIYF
cdr3_nt: TGTGCCAGCAGCTCACGACAGGTTAACTCTGGAAACACCATATATTTT
v_call: TRBV5-4
clone_size: NA
j_call: TRBJ1-3
d_call: NA
cdr3_length: 16

cdr3_aa: CASSVGGAGEKLFF
cdr3_nt: TGTGCCAGCAGCGTCGGGGGGGCTGGGGAAAAACTGTTTTTT
v_call: TRBV9
clone_size: NA
j_call: TRBJ1-4
d_call: NA
cdr3_length: 14

cdr3_aa: CASSTGEPEAFF
cdr3_nt: TGTGCCAGCAGTACAGGGGAGCCTGAAGCTTTCTTT
v_call: TRBV2
clone_size: NA
j_call: TRBJ1-1
d_call: TRBD1
cdr3_length: 12

cdr3_aa: CAWSVGGKGQPQHF
cdr3_nt: TGTGCCTGGAGTGTAGGGGGAAAGGGGCAGCCCCAGCATTTT
v_call: TRBV30
clone_size: NA
j_call: TRBJ1-5
d_call: NA
cdr3_length: 14

cdr3_aa: CASSQWYGGRANEQFF
cdr3_nt: TGCGCCAGCAGCCAATGGTACGGCGGGAGGGCTAATGAGCAGTTCTTC
v_call: TRBV4-1
clone_size: NA
j_call: TRBJ2-1
d_call: TRBD2
cdr3_length: 16

cdr3_aa: CASSESSQIYEQYF
cdr3_nt: TGCGCCAGCAGTGAGTCCTCGCAGATCTACGAGCAGTACTTC
v_call: TRBV10-1
clone_size: NA
j_call: TRBJ2-7
d_call: NA
cdr3_length: 14

cdr3_aa: CATTERGRGAEAFF
cdr3_nt: TGTGCTACGACGGAAAGGGGGCGCGGGGCTGAAGCTTTCTTT
v_call: TRBV6-1
clone_size: NA
j_call: TRBJ1-1
d_call: TRBD1
cdr3_length: 14

cdr3_aa: CASSGQGNTGELFF
cdr3_nt: TGTGCCAGCAGCGGACAGGGAAACACCGGGGAGCTGTTTTTT
v_call: TRBV7-9
clone_size: NA
j_call: TRBJ2-2
d_call: TRBD1
cdr3_length: 14

cdr3_aa: CASSGGQVSYNEQFF
cdr3_nt: TGCGCCAGCAGCGGGGGACAGGTATCCTACAATGAGCAGTTCTTC
v_call: TRBV5-1
clone_size: NA
j_call: TRBJ2-1
d_call: TRBD1
cdr3_length: 15

cdr3_aa: CASSPREFMNTEAFF
cdr3_nt: TGTGCCAGCAGCCCCAGGGAATTTATGAACACTGAAGCTTTCTTT
v_call: TRBV7-9
clone_size: NA
j_call: TRBJ1-1
d_call: NA
cdr3_length: 15

cdr3_aa: CASSVSGGNTGELFF
cdr3_nt: TGTGCCAGCAGCGTTAGCGGGGGAAACACCGGGGAGCTGTTTTTT
v_call: TRBV11-3
clone_size: NA
j_call: TRBJ2-2
d_call: TRBD2
cdr3_length: 15

cdr3_aa: CASSLPGLASTQYF
cdr3_nt: TGCGCCAGCAGCTTGCCGGGACTAGCCAGCACCCAGTACTTC
v_call: TRBV5-1
clone_size: NA
j_call: TRBJ2-5
d_call: TRBD2
cdr3_length: 14

cdr3_aa: CASGGQGALETQYF
cdr3_nt: TGTGCCAGCGGAGGGCAGGGGGCCTTGGAGACCCAGTACTTC
v_call: TRBV5-5
clone_size: NA
j_call: TRBJ2-5
d_call: TRBD1
cdr3_length: 14